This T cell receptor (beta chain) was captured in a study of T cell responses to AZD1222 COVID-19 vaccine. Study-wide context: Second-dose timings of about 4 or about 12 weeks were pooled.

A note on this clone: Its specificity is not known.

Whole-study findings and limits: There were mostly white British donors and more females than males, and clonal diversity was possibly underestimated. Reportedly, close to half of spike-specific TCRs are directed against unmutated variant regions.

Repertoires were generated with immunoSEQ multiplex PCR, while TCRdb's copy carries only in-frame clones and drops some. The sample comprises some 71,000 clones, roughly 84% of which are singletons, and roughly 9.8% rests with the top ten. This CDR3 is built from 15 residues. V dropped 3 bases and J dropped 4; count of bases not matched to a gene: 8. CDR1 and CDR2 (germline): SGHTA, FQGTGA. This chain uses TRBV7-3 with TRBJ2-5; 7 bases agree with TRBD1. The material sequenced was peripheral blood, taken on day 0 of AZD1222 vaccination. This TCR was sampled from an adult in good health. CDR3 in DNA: TGTGCCAGCAGCTTGACAGGGTGGAGAGGAGAGACCCAGTACTTC. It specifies CASSLTGWRGETQYF.